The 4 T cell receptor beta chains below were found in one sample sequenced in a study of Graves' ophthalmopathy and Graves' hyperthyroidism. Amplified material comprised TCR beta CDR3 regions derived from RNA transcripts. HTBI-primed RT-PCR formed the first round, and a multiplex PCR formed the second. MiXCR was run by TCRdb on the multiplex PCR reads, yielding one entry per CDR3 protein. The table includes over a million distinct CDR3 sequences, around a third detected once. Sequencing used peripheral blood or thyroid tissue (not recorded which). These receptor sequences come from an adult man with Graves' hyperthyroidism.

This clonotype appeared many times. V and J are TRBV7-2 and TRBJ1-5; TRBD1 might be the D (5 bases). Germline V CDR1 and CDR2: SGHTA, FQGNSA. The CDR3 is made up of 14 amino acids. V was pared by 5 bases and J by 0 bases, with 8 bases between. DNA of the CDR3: TGTGCCAGCAGCCCGGACAATAGCAATCAGCCCCAGCATTTT. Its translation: CASSPDNSNQPQHF.

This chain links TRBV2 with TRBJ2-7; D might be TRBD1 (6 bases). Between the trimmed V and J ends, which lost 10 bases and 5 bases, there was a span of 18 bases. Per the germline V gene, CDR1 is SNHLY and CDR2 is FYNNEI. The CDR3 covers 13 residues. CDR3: CATDRPGIHEQYF. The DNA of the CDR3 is TGTGCCACCGACAGGCCGGGCATCCACGAGCAGTACTTC. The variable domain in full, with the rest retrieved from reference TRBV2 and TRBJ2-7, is EPEVTQTPSHQVTQMGQEVILRCVPISNHLYFYWYRQILGQKVEFLVSFYNNEISEKSEIFDDQFSVERPDGSNFTLKIRSTKLEDSAMYFCATDRPGIHEQYFGPGTRLTVT.

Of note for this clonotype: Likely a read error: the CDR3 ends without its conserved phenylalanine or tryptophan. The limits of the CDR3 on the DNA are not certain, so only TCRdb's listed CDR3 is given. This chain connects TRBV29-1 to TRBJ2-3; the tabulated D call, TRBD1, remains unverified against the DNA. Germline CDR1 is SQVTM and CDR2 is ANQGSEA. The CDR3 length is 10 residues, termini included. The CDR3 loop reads CSVGAGQVGY.

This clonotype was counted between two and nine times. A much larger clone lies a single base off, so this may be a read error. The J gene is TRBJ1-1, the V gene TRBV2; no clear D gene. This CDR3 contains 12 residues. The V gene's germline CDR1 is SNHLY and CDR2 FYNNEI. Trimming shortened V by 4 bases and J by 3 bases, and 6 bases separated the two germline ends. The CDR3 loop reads CASSVAYTEAFF. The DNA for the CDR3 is TGTGCCAGCAGTGTGGCCTACACTGAAGCTTTCTTT.